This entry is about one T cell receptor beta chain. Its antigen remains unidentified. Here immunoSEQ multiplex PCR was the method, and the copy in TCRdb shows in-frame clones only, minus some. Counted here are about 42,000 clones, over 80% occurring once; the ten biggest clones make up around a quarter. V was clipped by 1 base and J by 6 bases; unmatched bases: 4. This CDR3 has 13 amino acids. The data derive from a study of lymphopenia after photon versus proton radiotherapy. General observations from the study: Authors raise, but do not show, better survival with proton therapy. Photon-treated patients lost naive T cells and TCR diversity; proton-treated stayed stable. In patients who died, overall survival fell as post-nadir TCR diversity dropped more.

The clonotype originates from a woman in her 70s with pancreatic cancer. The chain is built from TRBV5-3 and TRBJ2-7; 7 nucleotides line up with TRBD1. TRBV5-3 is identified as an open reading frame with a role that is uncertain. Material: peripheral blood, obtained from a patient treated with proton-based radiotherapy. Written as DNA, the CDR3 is TGTGCCAGAAGCTTGTTACAGGGGCTCGAGCAGTACTTC. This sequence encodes CARSLLQGLEQYF.